A single sample gave rise to the 12 T cell receptor beta chains below, sequenced in a study of shared clonotypes between healthy human individuals. Assay used: immunoSEQ multiplex PCR; TCRdb lists only in-frame clones, some missing. The repertoire holds around 2.1 million clones, with roughly 91% as singletons. Naive-designated CD8 cells lacked CD45RO, were positively enriched for CCR7, and omitted terminally differentiated effector memory CD45RA+ cells. Sequenced input: naive CD8+ T cells from PBMCs. The receptors here all came from a young man in good health. Some clones in this sample may be carry-over from other donors' samples.

This clone was recorded only once. V and J are TRBV5-6 and TRBJ2-7; perhaps D is TRBD1 or TRBD2 (5 bases each). V was cut by 4 bases and J by 3 bases, with 11 bases left in between. The CDR3 totals 13 residues. Per the germline V gene, CDR1 is SGHDT and CDR2 is YYEEEE. The CDR3 nucleotides read TGTGCCAGCAGCCGAGGGACGGTCTACGAGCAGTACTTC. Amino acid sequence: CASSRGTVYEQYF.

Comments on this clone: The same CDR3 arises from other DNA sequences in this sample as well. The rearrangement links TRBV29-1 to TRBJ2-1; 8 nucleotides line up with TRBD2. CDR3 length: 13 residues. From germline, CDR1 is SQVTM and CDR2 ANQGSEA. Losses at the gene ends were 6 bases for V and 4 bases for J; bases not matched to a gene: 5. The CDR3 region is CSVGGLGYNEQFF. The CDR3 DNA reads TGCAGCGTGGGGGGACTAGGGTACAATGAGCAGTTCTTC.

The chain has TRBV7-2 and TRBJ1-1, with 7 bases matching TRBD1. V lost 6 bases, J lost 6 bases, and 4 bases stayed unmatched. The CDR3 extends over 12 amino acids. CDR1 is SGHTA, CDR2 FQGNSA, per germline. CDR3 DNA: TGTGCCAGCAGGTCAGGGGGTTCTGAAGCTTTCTTT. Translation gives CASRSGGSEAFF.

This chain connects TRBV28 to TRBJ2-5; 12 bases line up with TRBD2. The V and J ends lost 10 bases and 5 bases, in that order; junction bases with no gene match: 8. Germline V gene data show CDR1 as MDHEN and CDR2 as SYDVKM. The CDR3 has 14 residues. Here the CDR3 DNA reads TGTGCCACGGCTAGCGGGAGGGCCTTTGAGACCCAGTACTTC. Protein: CATASGRAFETQYF.

In DNA form, the CDR3 reads TGTGCCAGCAGCTTCACCGGGACTAGCGCAGATACGCAGTATTTT. Translated, it gives CASSFTGTSADTQYF. The chain joins TRBV7-8 to TRBJ2-3, with TRBD2 identical over 10 bases. Germline CDR1 is SGHVS and CDR2 is FQNEAQ. Unmatched junction bases numbered 4, after V lost 3 bases and J lost 4 bases. The CDR3 loop spans 15 amino acids.

Here the CDR3 reads CASSPDRDSYEQYF. The CDR3 nucleotides are TGTGCCAGCTCTCCAGACCGAGACTCCTACGAGCAGTACTTC. This chain connects TRBV18 to TRBJ2-7, with D hard to call. The CDR3 length is 14 residues. Trimming took 6 bases from V and 0 from J, leaving 12 bases between them. Looked up from germline, CDR1 is KGHSH and CDR2 is LQKENI.

This sequence joins TRBV4-1 and TRBJ1-1; D is unresolved. The length of the CDR3 is 14 residues. CDR1 is MGHRA, CDR2 YSYEKL, per germline. V lost 4 bases, J lost 0 bases, and 9 bases lay in between. CDR3 in DNA: TGCGCCAGCAGCCCCCTCATTATGAACACTGAAGCTTTCTTT. Translated, it gives CASSPLIMNTEAFF.

This sequence joins TRBV10-2 and TRBJ2-1; 12 positions match TRBD2. Germline CDR1 WSHSY, CDR2 SAAADI. This CDR3 spans 14 amino acids. V trimming: 3 bases; J trimming: 11 bases; junction bases outside the gene matches: 5. CDR3 in amino acids: CASSDQLAGGKQFF. DNA of the CDR3: TGCGCCAGCAGTGACCAACTAGCGGGGGGTAAGCAGTTCTTC.

The V call is TRBV7-8, the J call TRBJ1-2, with a possible D match to TRBD1 (5 bases). V was shortened by 1 base and J by 5 bases, with 20 bases between the two germline ends. The CDR3 has 17 amino acids. Germline V gives CDR1 SGHVS, CDR2 FQNEAQ. The CDR3 coding sequence is TGTGCCAGCAGCTTAGGGGGAGGGGTCACTATCCCTTATGGCTACACCTTC. Protein sequence: CASSLGGGVTIPYGYTF.

This chain connects TRBV9 to TRBJ1-1; D not certain. This CDR3 has 12 amino acids. CDR1 SGDLS and CDR2 YYNGEE come from the germline V gene. Trimming shortened V by 4 bases and J by 2 bases, and 6 bases separated the two germline ends. CDR3 protein: CASSLPNTEAFF. The DNA for the CDR3 is TGTGCCAGCAGCCTACCCAACACTGAAGCTTTCTTT. The entire variable domain, with the rest obtained from reference TRBV9 and TRBJ1-1, is as follows: DSGVTQTPKHLITATGQRVTLRCSPRSGDLSVYWYQQSLDQGLQFLIQYYNGEERAKGNILERFSAQQFPDLHSELNLSSLELGDSALYFCASSLPNTEAFFGQGTRLTVV.

The gene calls are TRBV9 and TRBJ2-1, with D maybe TRBD2 (5 bases). CDR1 is SGDLS, CDR2 YYNGEE, per germline. V gave up 3 bases and J gave up 6 bases, with 10 bases separating them. This CDR3 is built from 13 residues. In DNA form, the CDR3 reads TGTGCCAGCAGCGAGGGAGTGGTCAATGAGCAGTTCTTC. Encoded protein: CASSEGVVNEQFF.

The gene calls are TRBV7-9 and TRBJ2-1, with TRBD2 matching 8 bases. The length of the CDR3 is 16 residues. From germline, CDR1 is SEHNR and CDR2 FQNEAQ (reference sequence). Trimming removed 5 bases from V and 6 bases from J; junction bases left unmatched: 12. The CDR3 here is CASSGIKRELSNEQFF. CDR3 sequence (DNA): TGTGCCAGCAGCGGGATAAAGCGGGAGCTCAGCAATGAGCAGTTCTTC.